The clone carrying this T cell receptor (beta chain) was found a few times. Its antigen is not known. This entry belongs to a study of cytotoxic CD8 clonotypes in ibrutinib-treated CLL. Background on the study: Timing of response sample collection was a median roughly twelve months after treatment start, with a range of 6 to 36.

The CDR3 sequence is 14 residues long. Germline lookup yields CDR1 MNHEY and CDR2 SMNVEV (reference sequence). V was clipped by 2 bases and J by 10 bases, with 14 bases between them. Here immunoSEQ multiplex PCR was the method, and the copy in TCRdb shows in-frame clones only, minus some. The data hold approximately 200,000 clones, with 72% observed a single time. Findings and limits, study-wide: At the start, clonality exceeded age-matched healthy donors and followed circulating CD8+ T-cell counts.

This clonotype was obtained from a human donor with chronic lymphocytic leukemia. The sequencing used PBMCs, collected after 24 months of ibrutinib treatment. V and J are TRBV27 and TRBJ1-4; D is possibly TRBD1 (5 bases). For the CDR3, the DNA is TGTGCCAGCAGTTTAGACAGTTGGGGAGGAAAACTGTTTTTT. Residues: CASSLDSWGGKLFF.